Listed below are T cell receptor beta chains from one sample, sequenced in a study of blood T cell repertoires in COVID-19. Sequenced by immunoSEQ multiplex PCR; TCRdb stores in-frame clones only, minus some. The table shows approximately 70,000 clones, with roughly 91% occurring only once. The sequenced material came from peripheral blood. All receptors derive from a human donor in a cohort sampled during active COVID-19. Each CDR3 is given with its conserved first and last residue. Each record gives: CDR3 DNA, CDR3 protein, CDR3 length, clone size, J gene, D gene, V gene. A D gene is named only where the DNA matches it firmly. Clone sizes are given selectively: once, few, many, or a class where the clone is expanded.

TGCAGTGCTAGTTGGGCATCCGGGGAGCTGTTTTTT,CSASWASGELFF,12,-,TRBJ2-2,-,TRBV20-1
TGCGCCAGCAGCCCGGGGTCCGGGGAAGAGACCCAGTACTTC,CASSPGSGEETQYF,14,-,TRBJ2-5,-,TRBV4-1
TGTGCCAGCAGTTACTCGGACAGCCGGGGGGGGACCCAGTACTTC,CASSYSDSRGGTQYF,15,-,TRBJ2-5,TRBD2,TRBV6-5
TGCGCCAGCAGCTTGGGGGGACAGGGGAGGATGAGGACAGATACGCAGTATTTT,CASSLGGQGRMRTDTQYF,18,-,TRBJ2-3,TRBD1,TRBV5-1
TGTGCCATCAGAGGGGGGGCTGGAGCTTTCTTT,CAIRGGAGAFF,11,-,TRBJ1-1,-,TRBV10-3
TGTGCCAGCAGCGCCCGGACAGGTGGGGTCACTGAAGCTTTCTTT,CASSARTGGVTEAFF,15,-,TRBJ1-1,TRBD1,TRBV9
TGCGCCAGCAGTGAGGGACAGGGGCACACTGAAGCTTTCTTT,CASSEGQGHTEAFF,14,-,TRBJ1-1,TRBD1,TRBV10-1
TGTGCCAGCTCACCAAAGGCGGGGGATCGTTCGGGGGTTTTCTACGAGCAGTACTTC,CASSPKAGDRSGVFYEQYF,19,-,TRBJ2-7,TRBD2,TRBV18
TGTGCCAGCAGCAAAGGAGGACAGGGACGTTCCGAGCAGTACTTC,CASSKGGQGRSEQYF,15,-,TRBJ2-7,TRBD1,TRBV7-6
TGTGCCAGCAGTCTTCTCCCGGGACGGATTGGGAGGGGCACTGAAGCTTTCTTT,CASSLLPGRIGRGTEAFF,18,-,TRBJ1-1,-,TRBV28
TGTGCCAGCAGCGTAGTTAACTCTGGGGCCAACGTCCTGACTTTC,CASSVVNSGANVLTF,15,-,TRBJ2-6,-,TRBV9
TGTGCCAGCAGCCCCAGAGGGGGGGGCGGGAACTATGGCTACACCTTC,CASSPRGGGGNYGYTF,16,-,TRBJ1-2,-,TRBV3-1/TRBV3-2
TGTGCCAGTACCGCGATTAGCGGGCCCTACAATGAGCAGTTCTTC,CASTAISGPYNEQFF,15,-,TRBJ2-1,TRBD2,TRBV19
TGTGCCAGCAGCCGACTAGGTCGCTACGAGCAGTACTTC,CASSRLGRYEQYF,13,once,TRBJ2-7,-,TRBV6-5
TGCGCCAGCAGCTGGACTGCCGATGAGCAGTTCTTC,CASSWTADEQFF,12,-,TRBJ2-1,-,TRBV5-1
TGTGCCAGCAGCCGCCTCGACAGGGGAAGGACCGGGGAGCTGTTTTTT,CASSRLDRGRTGELFF,16,-,TRBJ2-2,TRBD1,TRBV4-2
TGTGCCAGCAGTTACGGGGGGTCCTACAATGAGCAGTTCTTC,CASSYGGSYNEQFF,14,-,TRBJ2-1,-,TRBV6-2/TRBV6-3
TGTGCCAGCAGTTTCGTTAGGGGGCGAGGCGAGACCCAGTACTTC,CASSFVRGRGETQYF,15,-,TRBJ2-5,TRBD1,TRBV6-5
TGTGCCATCTCGACGGGATTTAGCTCCTACGAGCAGTACTTC,CAISTGFSSYEQYF,14,-,TRBJ2-7,-,TRBV10-3
TGTGCCAGTTCCGGGACATTTCAAATTGGAAACACCATATATTTT,CASSGTFQIGNTIYF,15,-,TRBJ1-3,-,TRBV19
TGTGCCTGGAGTGTCGGGACTAGCGGGCGCATGGAGGGTGAGCAGTTCTTC,CAWSVGTSGRMEGEQFF,17,-,TRBJ2-1,TRBD2,TRBV30
TGTGCCAGCAGCTTGGGAAGCCCAGGGCCTCGGACACCCCTCCACTTT,CASSLGSPGPRTPLHF,16,few,TRBJ1-6,-,TRBV5-4